These 21 T cell receptor beta chains came from one sample sequenced in a study of T-cell reconstitution after alpha-beta-depleted transplantation in children listed by TCRdb under 2016. Preparation of the library involved PCR. Reads for this sample came from an Illumina HiSeq 2500. TCR libraries were prepared with molecular barcoding, using unique molecular identifiers to normalize TCRbeta repertoire quantification. The public sequencing data were trimmed at Q25 with fastp and processed into clonotypes with MiXCR by TCRdb, which kept only in-frame beta chains. Rows matching on CDR3 protein sequence are summarized as one entry with the most common DNA and genes. This sample is represented by hundreds of thousands of distinct CDR3 sequences; about a sixth of them were singletons. The leading ten clones occupy about 3.1% of the sample. Source: PBMCs from the stem cell graft donor, taken from the stem cell graft. The receptors here all came from a human donor who donated a stem cell graft to a child with acute lymphoblastic leukemia.

The rearrangement uses TRBV5-1 and TRBJ2-2; D is unresolved. Germline values: CDR1 SGHRS, CDR2 YFSETQ. Trimming cost V 4 bases and J 5 bases, with 9 bases left between them. The CDR3 has 13 amino acids. The CDR3 coding sequence is TGCGCCAGCAGCGTGATGTGGACCGGGGAGCTGTTTTTT. Translated: CASSVMWTGELFF.

This clonotype was seen at least ten times. A junction boundary mismatches the germline segment, possibly from a read error. The CDR3 DNA reads as TGCGCCAGCAGCTCAGGACTCACCGGGGAGCTGTTTTTT. Protein: CASSSGLTGELFF. The chain employs TRBV7-9 and TRBJ2-2, with a tentative D call TRBD2 (5 bases). This CDR3 has 13 amino acids. Germline V gives CDR1 SEHNR, CDR2 FQNEAQ (reference sequence).

The chain couples TRBV15 to TRBJ2-7; D perhaps matches TRBD1 (5 bases). The CDR3 is 13 residues long. The V gene's germline CDR1 is LNHNV and CDR2 YYDKDF (reference sequence). Trimming took 1 base from V and 5 from J, leaving 9 bases between them. The CDR3 DNA follows: TGTGCCACCAGCAGAGCAGGGTTCGACGAGCAGTACTTC. The encoded protein is CATSRAGFDEQYF.

This clonotype was counted a few times. The chain employs TRBV7-6 and TRBJ2-2; D perhaps matches TRBD1 (6 bases). The CDR3 covers 16 residues. The ends were cut back, 1 base at V and 3 bases at J, with 12 bases in the middle. CDR1 and CDR2 (germline): SGHVS, FNYEAQ. Here the CDR3 DNA reads TGTGCCAGCAGCTTAGGGTTGCGGACAGACACCGGGGAGCTGTTTTTT. Translated: CASSLGLRTDTGELFF.

The gene calls are TRBV7-3 and TRBJ2-5; D might be TRBD1 (6 bases). Trimming cost V 0 bases and J 4 bases, with 12 bases left between them. This CDR3 comprises 15 residues. The germline V gene has CDR1 SGHTA and CDR2 FQGTGA. CDR3 residues: CASSLTTSRGETQYF. CDR3 DNA: TGTGCCAGCAGCTTAACGACGAGCAGGGGAGAGACCCAGTACTTC.

The chain carries TRBV27 and TRBJ2-3; D gene ambiguous. The V and J ends lost 10 bases and 0 bases respectively, with 14 bases between them. Germline lookup yields CDR1 MNHEY and CDR2 SMNVEV (reference sequence). The CDR3 runs 14 residues. CDR3 sequence: CATIDLTSTDTQYF. The DNA of the CDR3 is TGTGCCACCATAGACTTAACTAGCACAGATACGCAGTATTTT.

This clonotype came up many times. Here the CDR3 DNA reads TGTGCCAGCAGCTTCCTTAGGACAGTCCAGGGGATCGAGACCCAGTACTTC. It specifies CASSFLRTVQGIETQYF. The chain employs TRBV5-5 and TRBJ2-5, with D perhaps matching TRBD1 (6 bases). The V gene's germline CDR1 is SGHKS and CDR2 YYEKEE (reference sequence). This CDR3 has 17 amino acids. V dropped 2 bases and J dropped 5 bases, with 22 bases sitting between them.

This clonotype has only a few counts. The chain has TRBV12-3 or TRBV12-4 and TRBJ2-1; D unclear. The CDR3 runs 14 residues. The germline V and J ends were trimmed by 5 bases and 4 bases, with 12 bases remaining between them. The CDR3 loop reads CASSRRQTYNEQFF. The CDR3, as DNA: TGTGCCAGCAGTCGACGCCAAACGTACAATGAGCAGTTCTTC.

V and J are TRBV12-3 or TRBV12-4 and TRBJ2-7, with D perhaps matching TRBD1 (6 bases). V was shortened by 3 bases and J by 6 bases, with 15 bases between the two germline ends. This CDR3 region has 14 residues. The CDR3 reads CASSLAQGKFEQYF. The CDR3 DNA sequence: TGTGCCAGCAGTTTGGCTCAGGGGAAATTCGAGCAGTACTTC.

The chain is built from TRBV7-2 and TRBJ2-7; 13 bases are a match to TRBD2. Losses at the gene ends were 4 bases for V and 7 bases for J; bases not matched to a gene: 7. This CDR3 comprises 15 residues. CDR1 is SGHTA, CDR2 FQGNSA, per germline. The CDR3 DNA follows: TGTGCCAGCAGCTCCTCGGGACTAGCGGGGACAGAGCAGTACTTC. Translating it yields CASSSSGLAGTEQYF.

This clonotype was seen a few times. The rearrangement uses TRBV10-2 and TRBJ2-7; perhaps TRBD2 as D (5 bases). This CDR3 has 12 amino acids. The germline CDR1 and CDR2 sequences are WSHSY and SAAADI. Trimming cost V 4 bases and J 6 bases, with 10 bases left between them. In DNA form, the CDR3 reads TGCGCCAGCAGTGGTTCGGCGGGCGAGCAGTACTTC. Residues: CASSGSAGEQYF.

This rearrangement joins TRBV12-3 or TRBV12-4 to TRBJ2-3; D possibly corresponds to TRBD2 (6 bases). The CDR3 consists of 14 residues. V lost 7 bases to trimming and J lost 5 bases, with 16 bases between them. The CDR3 sequence is CASTASSVGDTQYF. DNA for the CDR3: TGTGCCAGCACCGCTTCTAGCGTCGGAGATACGCAGTATTTT.

This clonotype was counted ten times or more. The V gene is TRBV5-1, the J gene TRBJ2-3; the D gene could be TRBD1 or TRBD2 (5 bases each). CDR1 is SGHRS, CDR2 YFSETQ, per germline. The CDR3 runs 16 residues. Trimming pared 0 bases from V and 4 bases from J, leaving 15 bases between. The CDR3 sequence: CASSLAVGEMSDTQYF. CDR3 in DNA: TGCGCCAGCAGCTTGGCTGTAGGGGAGATGTCAGATACGCAGTATTTT.

This clonotype was seen more than once but under ten times. The chain employs TRBV10-3 and TRBJ2-3; no clear D. Germline V CDR1 and CDR2: ENHRY, SYGVKD. Trimming cost V 6 bases and J 0 bases, with 7 bases left between them. This CDR3 has 13 amino acids. This CDR3 is CAISSTSTDTQYF. In DNA form, the CDR3 reads TGTGCCATCAGCTCCACAAGCACAGATACGCAGTATTTT.

This clonotype was seen more than once but under ten times. The V and J genes are TRBV7-2 and TRBJ2-7; D is ambiguous. Per the germline V gene, CDR1 is SGHTA and CDR2 is FQGNSA. V was shortened by 1 base and J by 1 base, with 8 bases between the two germline ends. The length of the CDR3 is 14 residues. In nucleotides, the CDR3 is TGTGCCAGCAGCTTAGTAAGAAATTCCTACGAGCAGTACTTC. Its translation is CASSLVRNSYEQYF. The variable domain in full, with the rest retrieved from reference TRBV7-2 and TRBJ2-7, is GAGVSQSPSNKVTEKGKDVELRCDPISGHTALYWYRQSLGQGLEFLIYFQGNSAPDKSGLPSDRFSAERTGGSVSTLTIQRTQQEDSAVYLCASSLVRNSYEQYFGPGTRLTVT.

This clonotype occurred many times. The chain carries TRBV5-4 and TRBJ2-5, with D possibly being TRBD1 (6 bases). Trimming left V 2 bases short and J 5 bases short, with 13 bases between. This CDR3 spans 14 amino acids. Germline V gene sequence: CDR1 SGHNT, CDR2 YYREEE (reference sequence). The CDR3 DNA reads as TGTGCCAGCAGCTTTCTCGGCAGGGGCGAGACCCAGTACTTC. This gives the protein CASSFLGRGETQYF.

This clonotype showed up just a few times. The chain carries TRBV7-9 and TRBJ1-4; 10 bases line up with TRBD1. The CDR3 is 15 amino acids. V gave up 2 bases and J gave up 6 bases; unmatched junction bases: 3. Per germline, CDR1 SEHNR and CDR2 FQNEAQ (reference sequence). CDR3 amino acids: CASSLIGTGDEKLFF. CDR3 in DNA: TGTGCCAGCAGCTTAATCGGGACAGGGGATGAAAAACTGTTTTTT.

The rearrangement joins TRBV4-1 to TRBJ2-7; D may be TRBD2 (5 bases). Germline lookup yields CDR1 MGHRA and CDR2 YSYEKL. This CDR3 comprises 14 residues. V lost 4 bases, J lost 2 bases, and 12 bases lay in between. CDR3 sequence (DNA): TGCGCCAGCAGCCCCGGACTCTCTCCCTACGAGCAGTACTTC. Amino acid sequence: CASSPGLSPYEQYF.

This clonotype was observed a few times. The chain employs TRBV10-3 and TRBJ2-5; no clear D. The length of the CDR3 is 11 residues. Trimming removed 3 bases at V and 5 bases at J, with 4 bases between. Germline V lookup: CDR1 ENHRY, CDR2 SYGVKD. In nucleotides, the CDR3 is TGTGCCATCAGTGATAGGGAGACCCAGTACTTC. Its protein product is CAISDRETQYF.

V and J are TRBV12-3 or TRBV12-4 and TRBJ2-7, with D hard to call. The CDR3 is 15 residues long. V was pared by 6 bases and J by 0 bases, with 15 bases between. In nucleotides, the CDR3 is TGTGCCAGCAGCTCCACGGAGATCTACTCCTACGAGCAGTACTTC. Translated, it gives CASSSTEIYSYEQYF.

The chain carries TRBV19 and TRBJ2-5; D remains unclear. The V end was cut by 5 bases, the J end by 0 bases, with 10 bases between. Germline CDR1 is LNHDA and CDR2 is SQIVND (reference sequence). The CDR3 is made up of 14 amino acids. The CDR3 spells CASSDWIHQETQYF. The CDR3 nucleotides are TGTGCCAGTAGTGATTGGATTCACCAAGAGACCCAGTACTTC.